This T cell receptor (beta chain) was retrieved from a study of blood T cell repertoires in COVID-19. Clones were sequenced by immunoSEQ multiplex PCR, and TCRdb holds only the in-frame ones, with some missing. The table has tens of thousands of clones, about nine tenths seen once. This receptor was identified in a man in his forties with COVID-19, enrolled during active disease. The sample was peripheral blood.

CDR3 nucleotide sequence: TGTGCCAGCAGCCAACAGGGGGCGCCCACCGGGGAGCTGTTTTTT. The encoded protein is CASSQQGAPTGELFF. The chain couples TRBV7-9 to TRBJ2-2; 9 bases map to TRBD1. J gave up 4 bases and V 5 bases, and 5 bases lay outside the gene matches. Germline CDR1 is SEHNR and CDR2 is FQNEAQ (reference sequence). The CDR3 runs to 15 residues.